Here is one T cell receptor beta chain with its context. Its specificity is not known. Method: immunoSEQ multiplex PCR; TCRdb's copy keeps in-frame clones and lacks some. The top ten hold 10% of the sample, which has 26,000 or so clones, about three quarters seen once. This sample was taken from a study of CD4 T cells in relation to SARS-CoV-2 and coronaviruses. Unexposed donor CD4+ T cells date from about 2011-2018, before the COVID-19 pandemic. After roughly ten days of culture, CD4+ T cells were isolated. Per the germline V gene, CDR1 is SGHRS and CDR2 is YFSETQ. V trimming: 4 bases; J trimming: 1 base; junction bases outside the gene matches: 5. This CDR3 is 15 amino acids long.

The chain employs TRBV5-1 and TRBJ2-1; 7 bases agree with TRBD1. Source material: CD4+ T cells from PBMCs, cultured in vitro. This TCR was sampled from a human donor in good health. CDR3 amino acids: CASSPRTGSYNEQFF. In DNA form, the CDR3 reads TGCGCCAGCAGCCCCAGGACAGGTTCCTACAATGAGCAGTTCTTC.